The 7 T cell receptor beta chains in this list originate from one sample, sequenced in a study of response to subunit inactivated influenza vaccine. TCRdb redid the calling of the RT-PCR reads with MiXCR, one entry per CDR3 protein. The sample lists more than 500,000 distinct CDR3 sequences, around 11% occurring once. This sample also belongs to another study, concerning T cells expressing NK-cell markers. That study reports: Beta-chain TCR cDNA was generated via 5'RACE template switching with UMIs.

The specimen comprised PBMCs from blood, sampled on the day of vaccination. These TCRs come from a man aged 50 or older who received an inactivated influenza vaccine.

In its sample, this clonotype was seen a few times. CDR3: CASSFAGQNTDTQYF. The CDR3, as DNA: TGCGCCAGCAGTTTCGCGGGACAGAACACAGATACGCAGTATTTT. The chain recombines TRBV4-3 with TRBJ2-3, with D maybe TRBD1 (7 bases). Trimming took off 6 bases at V and 2 bases at J, with 15 bases between the two ends. Looked up from germline, CDR1 is LGHNA and CDR2 is YSLEER. There are 15 residues in the CDR3.

This clonotype was counted ten times or more. The chain links TRBV6-1 to TRBJ1-4, with D hard to call. Trimming pared 6 bases from V and 6 bases from J, leaving 14 bases between. CDR3 size: 14 residues. Germline lookup yields CDR1 MNHNS and CDR2 SASEGT. CDR3 DNA sequence: TGTGCCAGCAGACGAGGGTCGTTGGATGAAAAACTGTTTTTT. Protein: CASRRGSLDEKLFF.

The chain employs TRBV24-1 and TRBJ2-1; D perhaps matches TRBD1 (6 bases). CDR1 is KGHDR and CDR2 is SFDVKD in the germline V gene. V gave up 9 bases and J gave up 4 bases, with 15 bases separating them. The CDR3 consists of 14 residues. The CDR3 loop reads CATEAQGQYNEQFF. As DNA, the CDR3 is TGTGCCACCGAGGCACAGGGTCAGTACAATGAGCAGTTCTTC.

V is TRBV7-2 and J is TRBJ2-7; the match to TRBD2 covers 10 bases. CDR1 is SGHTA and CDR2 is FQGNSA in the germline V gene. The ends lost 7 bases at V and 1 base at J; junction bases unmatched: 7. This CDR3 spans 15 amino acids. CDR3 loop: CASTPSGRASYEQYF. The CDR3 DNA follows: TGTGCCAGCACCCCTAGCGGGAGAGCTTCCTACGAGCAGTACTTC.

The sample holds a few counts of this clonotype. The chain uses TRBV28 and TRBJ1-2, with D tentatively TRBD1 (6 bases). With 2 bases removed from V and 3 bases from J, the gap between germline ends came to 16 bases. The CDR3 loop spans 16 amino acids. Germline V gives CDR1 MDHEN, CDR2 SYDVKM. The CDR3 reads CASSLAAGVRYYGYTF. CDR3 coding DNA: TGTGCCAGCAGTTTAGCGGCAGGGGTGAGGTACTATGGCTACACCTTC.

This clonotype was seen at least ten times. The genes are TRBV7-2 and TRBJ2-1; D is uncertain. V gave up 1 base and J gave up 4 bases, with 11 bases separating them. The CDR3 is 15 residues long. CDR1 SGHTA and CDR2 FQGNSA come from the germline V gene. The CDR3 is CASSLGLFSYNEQFF. The DNA of the CDR3 is TGTGCCAGCAGCTTAGGACTGTTTTCTTACAATGAGCAGTTCTTC.

The gene calls are TRBV6-2 or TRBV6-3 and TRBJ2-7; either TRBD1 or TRBD2 may supply D (5 bases each). CDR1 is MNHEY, CDR2 SVGEGT, per germline. V was trimmed by 6 bases and J by 4 bases, leaving 16 bases between them. The CDR3 spans 14 residues. This chain's CDR3 is CASSSRWGMYEQYF. CDR3 in DNA: TGTGCCAGCAGCTCACGCTGGGGGATGTACGAGCAGTACTTC.